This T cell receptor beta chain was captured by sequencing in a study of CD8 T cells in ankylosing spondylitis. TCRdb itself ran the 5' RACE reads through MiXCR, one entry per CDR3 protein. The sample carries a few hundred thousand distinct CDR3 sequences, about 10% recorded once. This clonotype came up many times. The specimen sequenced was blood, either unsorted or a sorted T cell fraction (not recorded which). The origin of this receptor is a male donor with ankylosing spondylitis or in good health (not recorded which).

The CDR3 DNA sequence: TGTGCCAGCAGCTTGATCTGGGCAACTAATGAAAAACTGTTTTTT. Its translation is CASSLIWATNEKLFF. The chain employs TRBV5-6 and TRBJ1-4, with D uncertain. CDR3 length: 15 residues. From germline, CDR1 is SGHDT and CDR2 YYEEEE. V was pared by 1 base and J by 0 bases, with 7 bases between.